The 20 T cell receptor beta chains below all came from one sample that was sequenced in a study of B cell selection in AIRE deficiency. Here immunoSEQ multiplex PCR was the method, and the copy in TCRdb shows in-frame clones only, minus some. Here the sample spans around 20,000 clones, 90% to 95% being singletons. Regulatory T cells were sorted as CD4+CD25hiCD127low/negative cells. The sequencing sample was made of CD4+CD25+ Tregs sorted from PBMCs. These receptors came from a human donor in good health.

The genes are TRBV6-5 and TRBJ2-2; D gene unclear. The V end lost 0 bases, the J end lost 1 base, and 6 bases lay between the germline ends. Germline assignment: CDR1 MNHEY and CDR2 SVGAGI. This CDR3 contains 15 residues. This CDR3 reads CASSYSFQNTGELFF. In DNA, the CDR3 is TGTGCCAGCAGTTACTCGTTTCAGAACACCGGGGAGCTGTTTTTT.

The CDR3 nucleotides are TGTGCCAGCAGCCAAGATTCAGCGGGAGGTTACGAGCAGTACTTC. Protein sequence: CASSQDSAGGYEQYF. The chain combines TRBV4-2 with TRBJ2-7, with 9 nucleotides matching TRBD2. V trimming: 0 bases; J trimming: 4 bases; junction bases outside the gene matches: 4. There are 15 residues in the CDR3. Germline V gives CDR1 LGHNA, CDR2 YNFKEQ.

The chain recombines TRBV2 with TRBJ1-2, with 8 nucleotides matching TRBD1. The CDR3 is made up of 12 amino acids. The V segment lost 10 bases and the J segment 7 bases; nucleotides outside the gene matches: 8. Germline V CDR1 and CDR2: SNHLY, FYNNEI. CDR3 protein: CAIRDRIGGYTF. CDR3 nucleotide sequence: TGTGCCATCCGGGACAGGATAGGTGGCTACACCTTC.

The chain carries TRBV4-2 and TRBJ1-6, with D unresolved. The ends were cut back, 4 bases at V and 9 bases at J, with 13 bases in the middle. Germline values: CDR1 LGHNA, CDR2 YNFKEQ. The CDR3 has 14 amino acids. The CDR3 is CASSRFLALSPLHF. The CDR3, as DNA: TGTGCCAGCAGCCGGTTTCTGGCCCTTTCACCCCTCCACTTT.

The rearrangement uses TRBV19 and TRBJ2-6; a weak D match, TRBD1 (5 bases). CDR3 length equals 18 residues. Trimming removed 2 bases at V and 2 bases at J, with 16 bases between. The germline V gene encodes CDR1 LNHDA and CDR2 SQIVND (reference sequence). In DNA, the CDR3 is TGTGCCAGTAGTATAATCGGCGGCAGGGTGGCTGGGGCCAACGTCCTGACTTTC. The encoded protein is CASSIIGGRVAGANVLTF.

The chain uses TRBV7-8 and TRBJ2-1; TRBD2 matches 11 bases. The trim removed 4 bases at V and 4 bases at J, leaving 6 bases unmatched. Per the germline V gene, CDR1 is SGHVS and CDR2 is FQNEAQ. The CDR3 extends over 16 amino acids. DNA for the CDR3: TGTGCCAGCAGCTCCTCCGGGACTAGCGGATACAATGAGCAGTTCTTC. Residues: CASSSSGTSGYNEQFF.

The V and J genes are TRBV5-1 and TRBJ2-2; maybe TRBD2 (6 bases). Germline CDR1 reads SGHRS; CDR2 reads YFSETQ. This CDR3 is 12 amino acids long. V was shortened by 4 bases and J by 6 bases, with 7 bases between the two germline ends. The CDR3 DNA reads TGCGCCAGCAGCCCGGGAGCCGGGGAGCTGTTTTTT. This encodes CASSPGAGELFF. Variable domain in full (rest from reference TRBV5-1 and TRBJ2-2): KAGVTQTPRYLIKTRGQQVTLSCSPISGHRSVSWYQQTPGQGLQFLFEYFSETQRNKGNFPGRFSGRQFSNSRSEMNVSTLELGDSALYLCASSPGAGELFFGEGSRLTVL.

This sequence joins TRBV18 and TRBJ2-3, with D perhaps matching TRBD2 (5 bases). The CDR3 has 15 residues. The germline CDR1 and CDR2 sequences are KGHSH and LQKENI. Between the trimmed V and J ends, which lost 3 bases and 6 bases, there was a span of 16 bases. As DNA, the CDR3 is TGTGCCAGCTCACCGCCAGCCACGCGGAGGGATACGCAGTATTTT. Translation gives CASSPPATRRDTQYF.

The J gene is TRBJ2-3, the V gene TRBV7-9; tentative D call: TRBD1 (6 bases). V was clipped by 10 bases and J by 2 bases, with 13 bases between them. CDR1 is SEHNR, CDR2 FQNEAQ, per germline (reference sequence). This CDR3 contains 13 residues. For the CDR3, the DNA is TGTGCCACCCTTGGGGGCGCCACAGATACGCAGTATTTT. Its protein product is CATLGGATDTQYF.

The rearrangement joins TRBV9 to TRBJ2-1; 8 bases match TRBD1. The germline gives CDR1 SGDLS, CDR2 YYNGEE. Trimming removed 3 bases from V and 3 bases from J; junction bases left unmatched: 5. The CDR3 has 15 amino acids. Here the CDR3 reads CASSAETGVYNEQFF. The CDR3 DNA follows: TGTGCCAGCAGCGCGGAGACAGGGGTCTACAATGAGCAGTTCTTC. Combining the CDR3 with reference TRBV9 and TRBJ2-1 gives the whole variable domain DSGVTQTPKHLITATGQRVTLRCSPRSGDLSVYWYQQSLDQGLQFLIQYYNGEERAKGNILERFSAQQFPDLHSELNLSSLELGDSALYFCASSAETGVYNEQFFGPGTRLTVL.

The chain has TRBV7-3 and TRBJ1-4; tentative D call: TRBD1 (5 bases). Per the germline V gene, CDR1 is SGHTA and CDR2 is FQGTGA. V was cut by 5 bases and J by 7 bases, with 14 bases left in between. The CDR3 totals 14 residues. CDR3 nucleotide sequence: TGTGCCAGCAGCCCCGGGGGGAAGGGTGAAAAACTGTTTTTT. Encoded protein: CASSPGGKGEKLFF.

V usage is TRBV29-1 and J usage is TRBJ2-3; D might be TRBD2 (6 bases). The CDR3 is 16 residues long. Trimming stripped 3 bases from V and 0 bases from J, with 16 bases between. Per the germline V gene, CDR1 is SQVTM and CDR2 is ANQGSEA. As DNA, the CDR3 is TGCAGCGTTGACCGACTAGTTTACTCTAGCACAGATACGCAGTATTTT. Translation: CSVDRLVYSSTDTQYF.

This sequence joins TRBV28 and TRBJ2-5, with TRBD2 as a possible D gene (6 bases). Germline CDR1 reads MDHEN; CDR2 reads SYDVKM. CDR3 length: 14 residues. Trimming shortened V by 3 bases and J by 5 bases, and 13 bases separated the two germline ends. The CDR3 reads CASSLEDYGETQYF. The CDR3 bases are TGTGCCAGCAGTTTGGAGGACTACGGCGAGACCCAGTACTTC.

This chain uses TRBV7-3 with TRBJ2-7; D not resolved. V lost 4 bases and J lost 5, with 9 bases in between. Germline CDR1 is SGHTA and CDR2 is FQGTGA. The CDR3 is 12 amino acids. As DNA, the CDR3 is TGTGCCAGCAGCTCTTTTAACAACGAGCAGTACTTC. Its translation: CASSSFNNEQYF.

This clone has just one count. The chain is built from TRBV29-1 and TRBJ2-1, with 7 nucleotides matching TRBD2. The CDR3 consists of 13 residues. In germline, CDR1 is SQVTM, CDR2 ANQGSEA. Trimming took 5 bases from V and 6 from J; bases not matched to a gene: 7. For the CDR3, the DNA is TGCAGCGTTTGTAGACTAGCTGGCAATGAGCAGTTCTTC. It specifies CSVCRLAGNEQFF.

The V and J genes are TRBV7-9 and TRBJ2-1; the D gene is possibly TRBD1 (5 bases). Trimming cost V 2 bases and J 8 bases, with 13 bases left between them. The CDR3 is made up of 14 amino acids. Germline V gene data show CDR1 as SEHNR and CDR2 as FQNEAQ (reference sequence). The chain's CDR3 is CASSLMQGKDEQFF. The CDR3 DNA reads TGTGCCAGCAGCTTAATGCAGGGCAAGGATGAGCAGTTCTTC.

V gene TRBV5-4 combines with J gene TRBJ2-1, with TRBD2 identical over 8 bases. The junction had 2 bases not matched to a gene; V was cut back by 0 bases and J by 0 bases. The V gene's germline CDR1 is SGHNT and CDR2 YYREEE (reference sequence). The CDR3 is 16 residues long. The CDR3 loop reads CASSLGGGLSYNEQFF. CDR3 sequence (DNA): TGTGCCAGCAGCTTGGGCGGGGGGCTCTCCTACAATGAGCAGTTCTTC.

The rearrangement uses TRBV19 and TRBJ2-5; D is perhaps TRBD1 (6 bases). The J call may be mistaken, given a closer DNA end match to TRBJ2-7. Germline CDR1 is LNHDA and CDR2 is SQIVND (reference sequence). The CDR3 consists of 14 residues. The CDR3 DNA follows: TGTGCCAGTAGTATAGCCCAGGGGATCAACGAGCAGTACTTC. It yields the protein CASSIAQGINEQYF.

This clone was seen only once. The CDR3 DNA reads TGTGCCAGCAGTTTGATACAGGGGGCGCCGGAGACCCAGTACTTC. Translating it yields CASSLIQGAPETQYF. V is TRBV27 and J is TRBJ2-5, with TRBD1 matching 9 bases. Per the germline V gene, CDR1 is MNHEY and CDR2 is SMNVEV (reference sequence). The CDR3 totals 15 residues. V gave up 3 bases and J gave up 5 bases; unmatched junction bases: 7.

The rearrangement uses TRBV28 and TRBJ2-5, with 7 nucleotides matching TRBD2. V was clipped by 7 bases and J by 6 bases; unmatched bases: 8. CDR1 MDHEN and CDR2 SYDVKM come from the germline V gene. CDR3 length equals 13 residues. CDR3 loop: CASKGRAQKTQYF. The CDR3 bases are TGTGCCAGCAAGGGGAGGGCCCAGAAGACCCAGTACTTC.